One sample yielded the 20 T cell receptor beta chains listed below, sequenced in a study of early T cells in non-severe SARS-CoV-2 infection. One entry per CDR3 protein, called by TCRdb with MiXCR from the 5' RACE reads. The sample has some 55,000 distinct CDR3 sequences; around 12% are singletons. This material consisted of whole blood, taken at baseline. These receptors were taken from an adult who was a healthcare worker with PCR-confirmed SARS-CoV-2 infection or an uninfected control (not recorded which).

The rearrangement links TRBV12-3 or TRBV12-4 to TRBJ1-5, with 8 bases aligning to TRBD1. This CDR3 comprises 15 residues. V trimming: 6 bases; J trimming: 5 bases; junction bases outside the gene matches: 9. The CDR3 DNA sequence: TGTGCCAGCAGCAGAAATCAGGGGGCGGATCAGCCCCAGCATTTT. Translated, it gives CASSRNQGADQPQHF.

This clonotype was seen only a few times. The gene calls are TRBV24-1 and TRBJ2-2, with D possibly being TRBD2 (6 bases). The V end lost 0 bases, the J end lost 5 bases, and 6 bases lay between the germline ends. CDR1 is KGHDR and CDR2 is SFDVKD in the germline V gene. CDR3 length: 14 residues. The CDR3 protein is CATSDLRGTGELFF. Here the CDR3 DNA reads TGTGCCACCAGTGATTTGCGGGGGACCGGGGAGCTGTTTTTT.

This clonotype was counted many times. V is TRBV11-3 and J is TRBJ2-1; 9 bases fit TRBD2. Germline V gives CDR1 SGHNT, CDR2 YENEEA. This CDR3 is 14 amino acids long. Losses at the gene ends were 5 bases for V and 8 bases for J; bases not matched to a gene: 7. CDR3 nucleotides: TGTGCCAGCAGCCCAGGTCGACTAGCGGATGAGCAGTTCTTC. Its protein product is CASSPGRLADEQFF.

This clonotype was picked up many times. V and J are TRBV21-1 and TRBJ2-3; the table names TRBD1, a call not compared with the DNA. TRBV21-1 is given as a pseudogene. The CDR3 is made up of 17 amino acids. The CDR3 loop is CASSKAQDRGRGDTQYF. DNA for the CDR3: TGTGCCAGCAGCAAAGCTCAGGACAGGGGGAGAGGAGATACGCAGTATTTT.

The chain recombines TRBV28 with TRBJ2-7; perhaps TRBD2 as D (5 bases). The V and J ends lost 2 bases and 4 bases respectively, with 21 bases between them. Per the germline V gene, CDR1 is MDHEN and CDR2 is SYDVKM. This CDR3 has 17 amino acids. The CDR3 sequence: CASSLPAQLVSTYEQYF. Here the CDR3 DNA reads TGTGCCAGCAGTTTACCCGCGCAACTAGTTTCTACGTACGAGCAGTACTTC.

A few counts support this clonotype. V is TRBV28 and J is TRBJ1-1; the D gene is possibly TRBD1 (6 bases). The CDR3 is 16 residues long. V was cut by 5 bases and J by 2 bases, with 18 bases left in between. Germline CDR1 is MDHEN and CDR2 is SYDVKM. DNA for the CDR3: TGTGCCAGCAGTCTGGGTGGGGGCAGGATAAACACTGAAGCTTTCTTT. Protein sequence: CASSLGGGRINTEAFF.

This chain connects TRBV20-1 to TRBJ2-5; possible D gene TRBD2, 7 bases. This CDR3 contains 17 residues. Germline CDR1 DFQATT, CDR2 SNEGSKA (reference sequence). V lost 6 bases to trimming and J lost 2 bases, with 25 bases between them. The chain's CDR3 is CSARGHAIGRGQETQYF. DNA of the CDR3: TGCAGTGCCAGGGGACATGCGATTGGGAGGGGTCAAGAGACCCAGTACTTC.

This clonotype showed up just a few times. The V and J genes are TRBV19 and TRBJ2-1; D unresolved. The CDR3 covers 16 residues. Trimming took off 0 bases at V and 4 bases at J, with 13 bases between the two ends. Germline CDR1 LNHDA, CDR2 SQIVND (reference sequence). The CDR3 DNA follows: TGTGCCAGTAGTATAGATTGGAGAATCCGATACAATGAGCAGTTCTTC. Amino acids: CASSIDWRIRYNEQFF. Supplemented by reference TRBV19 and TRBJ2-1, the full variable domain reads DGGITQSPKYLFRKEGQNVTLSCEQNLNHDAMYWYRQDPGQGLRLIYYSQIVNDFQKGDIAEGYSVSREKKESFPLTVTSAQKNPTAFYLCASSIDWRIRYNEQFFGPGTRLTVL.

This clonotype appeared a few times. This rearrangement joins TRBV5-6 to TRBJ2-7; 7 bases are shared with TRBD2. Germline loops: CDR1 SGHDT, CDR2 YYEEEE. Trimming at V came to 4 bases and at J to 4 bases, leaving 14 bases not matched to a gene. This CDR3 is built from 16 residues. The CDR3 loop reads CASSPTPRASGYEQYF. The CDR3 DNA is TGTGCCAGCAGCCCGACCCCCAGGGCTAGCGGATACGAGCAGTACTTC.

This clonotype has just a few counts. This chain joins TRBV5-4 and TRBJ2-7; possibly TRBD2 for D (6 bases). The CDR3 loop spans 15 amino acids. The germline CDR1 and CDR2 sequences are SGHNT and YYREEE (reference sequence). Trimming shortened V by 4 bases and J by 3 bases, and 17 bases separated the two germline ends. CDR3 bases: TGTGCCAGCAGCAGGGGCGGGGCAAGGAACTACGAGCAGTACTTC. It yields the protein CASSRGGARNYEQYF.

The sample holds many counts of this clonotype. The chain has TRBV7-8 and TRBJ1-2, with D uncertain. This CDR3 has 12 amino acids. Germline loops: CDR1 SGHVS, CDR2 FQNEAQ. V lost 10 bases to trimming and J lost 0 bases, with 9 bases between them. The CDR3 sequence is CATQEANYGYTF. In DNA form, the CDR3 reads TGTGCCACGCAAGAAGCTAACTATGGCTACACCTTC.

This clonotype was detected a few times. The chain is built from TRBV12-3 or TRBV12-4 and TRBJ1-1; 7 bases map to TRBD1. The CDR3 consists of 14 residues. Trimming took 2 bases from V and 6 from J; bases not matched to a gene: 6. Here the CDR3 reads CASSLLQGSSEAFF. In DNA form, the CDR3 reads TGTGCCAGCAGTTTACTACAGGGGAGTTCTGAAGCTTTCTTT.

The chain is built from TRBV28 and TRBJ1-1; D is undetermined. Trimming removed 4 bases from V and 6 bases from J, with 15 bases in between. The CDR3 length is 14 residues. From germline, CDR1 is MDHEN and CDR2 SYDVKM. CDR3 residues: CASSSRRLTPEAFF. For the CDR3, the DNA is TGTGCCAGCAGTTCCCGACGTCTCACCCCTGAAGCTTTCTTT.

There are many counts of this clonotype. The chain uses TRBV5-1 and TRBJ2-1, with TRBD2 matching 12 bases. J was trimmed by 9 bases and V by 6 bases; bases with no gene match: 10. In germline, CDR1 is SGHRS, CDR2 YFSETQ. The CDR3 is made up of 15 amino acids. This chain's CDR3 is CASIRLAGDHSEQFF. CDR3 nucleotide sequence: TGCGCCAGCATACGACTAGCGGGAGATCATAGTGAGCAGTTCTTC.

This clonotype was seen a few times. The rearrangement uses TRBV7-8 and TRBJ2-5; D not certain. V lost 3 bases, J lost 1 base, and 6 bases lay in between. CDR1 is SGHVS, CDR2 FQNEAQ, per germline. The CDR3 runs 13 residues. DNA of the CDR3: TGTGCCAGCAGCTTCGTAGCCCAAGAGACCCAGTACTTC. It codes for CASSFVAQETQYF.

V is TRBV7-2 and J is TRBJ2-7; TRBD1 matches at 10 bases. This CDR3 region has 16 residues. V lost 5 bases, J lost 2 bases, and 9 bases stayed unmatched. Per germline, CDR1 SGHTA and CDR2 FQGNSA. CDR3 amino acids: CASSPAGTGATYEQYF. In nucleotides, the CDR3 is TGTGCCAGCAGCCCGGCGGGGACAGGGGCCACCTACGAGCAGTACTTC.

This clonotype was detected a few times. The genes are TRBV7-2 and TRBJ2-3; no firm D call. Germline CDR1 and CDR2: SGHTA and FQGNSA. There are 12 residues in the CDR3. The V end was cut by 4 bases, the J end by 9 bases, with 11 bases between. CDR3 amino acids: CASSSRPMTQYF. The CDR3 DNA reads as TGTGCCAGCAGCTCCCGTCCCATGACGCAGTATTTT.

This clonotype was seen many times. The chain couples TRBV2 to TRBJ2-1; D unresolved. CDR1 SNHLY and CDR2 FYNNEI come from the germline V gene. The V end was cut by 5 bases, the J end by 9 bases, with 8 bases between. The CDR3 covers 11 residues. In nucleotides, the CDR3 is TGTGCCAGCAGTCGAGCCAGTGAGCAGTTCTTC. Its protein is CASSRASEQFF.

This clonotype came up a few times. This rearrangement joins TRBV10-2 to TRBJ2-5, with 8 nucleotides matching TRBD1. Germline V gives CDR1 WSHSY, CDR2 SAAADI. V was pared by 5 bases and J by 5 bases, with 10 bases of the junction left unmatched. The CDR3 has 15 residues. The DNA of the CDR3 is TGCGCCAGCAGTCCCACGACAGGGGTGATGGAGACCCAGTACTTC. Translated, it gives CASSPTTGVMETQYF.

The chain combines TRBV2 with TRBJ1-5; weak D call: TRBD1 (6 bases). The CDR3 spans 13 residues. Germline values: CDR1 SNHLY, CDR2 FYNNEI. V was pared by 5 bases and J by 7 bases, with 12 bases between. The CDR3 DNA sequence: TGTGCCAGCAGTAGGGGGGCAGGGCAGCCCCAGCATTTT. This gives the protein CASSRGAGQPQHF.